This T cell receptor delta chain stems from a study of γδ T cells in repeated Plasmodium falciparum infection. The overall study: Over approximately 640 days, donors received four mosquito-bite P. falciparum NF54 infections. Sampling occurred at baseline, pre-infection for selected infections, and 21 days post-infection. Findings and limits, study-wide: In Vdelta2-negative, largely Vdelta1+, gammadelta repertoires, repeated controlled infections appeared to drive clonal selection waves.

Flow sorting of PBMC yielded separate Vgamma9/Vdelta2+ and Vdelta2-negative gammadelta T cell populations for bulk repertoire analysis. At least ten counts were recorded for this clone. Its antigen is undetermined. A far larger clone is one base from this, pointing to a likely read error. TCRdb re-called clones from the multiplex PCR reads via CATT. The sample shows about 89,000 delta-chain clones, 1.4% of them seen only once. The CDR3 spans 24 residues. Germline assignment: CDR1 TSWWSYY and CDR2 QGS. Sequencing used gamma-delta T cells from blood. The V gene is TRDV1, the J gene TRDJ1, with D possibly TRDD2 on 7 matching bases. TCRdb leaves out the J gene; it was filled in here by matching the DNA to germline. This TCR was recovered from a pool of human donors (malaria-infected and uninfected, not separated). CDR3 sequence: CAPGERYFLRTIPWEFRYTDKLIF. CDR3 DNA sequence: TGTGCTCCTGGGGAACGGTACTTCCTAAGGACAATACCGTGGGAATTTCGGTACACCGATAAACTCATCTTT.